These 24 T cell receptor beta chains originate from one sample sequenced in a study of blood T cell repertoires in COVID-19. Libraries were prepared by immunoSEQ multiplex PCR; TCRdb keeps only in-frame clonotypes and omits some of them. The sample has over 200,000 clones; approximately 88% are singletons. The sample was peripheral blood. The receptors shown here come from a woman under 40 with acute or convalescent COVID-19.

V and J are TRBV27 and TRBJ2-7; the D gene is possibly TRBD1 (6 bases). The CDR3 has 19 amino acids. Germline V lookup: CDR1 MNHEY, CDR2 SMNVEV (reference sequence). Trimming cost V 0 bases and J 2 bases, with 23 bases left between them. CDR3 residues: CASSLSEDSGPTWTYEQYF. In DNA form, the CDR3 reads TGTGCCAGCAGTTTATCGGAGGACAGCGGACCAACCTGGACCTACGAGCAGTACTTC.

In its sample, this clone was seen once. The chain is built from TRBV2 and TRBJ2-7, with 7 bases identical to TRBD1. With V trimmed by 0 bases and J by 3 bases, 2 bases remained unmatched. The CDR3 is made up of 14 amino acids. Germline V gene sequence: CDR1 SNHLY, CDR2 FYNNEI. Here the CDR3 DNA reads TGTGCCAGCAGTGAAGCGTACAGGGGCTACGAGCAGTACTTC. It yields the protein CASSEAYRGYEQYF. Complete variable domain (other parts from reference TRBV2 and TRBJ2-7): EPEVTQTPSHQVTQMGQEVILRCVPISNHLYFYWYRQILGQKVEFLVSFYNNEISEKSEIFDDQFSVERPDGSNFTLKIRSTKLEDSAMYFCASSEAYRGYEQYFGPGTRLTVT.

The V gene is TRBV18, the J gene TRBJ2-2; TRBD1 matches at 9 bases. J gave up 7 bases and V 2 bases, and 8 bases lay outside the gene matches. The CDR3 is 16 residues long. CDR1 is KGHSH, CDR2 LQKENI, per germline. CDR3 in amino acids: CASSPRTGGASGELFF. The DNA for the CDR3 is TGTGCCAGCTCACCAAGAACAGGGGGCGCGAGCGGGGAGCTGTTTTTT. Based on the CDR3 plus reference TRBV18 and TRBJ2-2, the full variable domain is NAGVMQNPRHLVRRRGQEARLRCSPMKGHSHVYWYRQLPEEGLKFMVYLQKENIIDESGMPKERFSAEFPKEGPSILRIQQVVRGDSAAYFCASSPRTGGASGELFFGEGSRLTVL.

The chain links TRBV24-1 to TRBJ2-7, with TRBD2 identical over 9 bases. V was pared by 9 bases and J by 5 bases, with 4 bases of the junction left unmatched. This CDR3 has 12 amino acids. Germline CDR1 is KGHDR and CDR2 is SFDVKD. CDR3 DNA: TGTGCCACCCGTGGGACTAGCCACGAGCAGTACTTC. Translated: CATRGTSHEQYF.

The chain links TRBV18 to TRBJ1-1; weak D call: TRBD1 (5 bases). Germline V lookup: CDR1 KGHSH, CDR2 LQKENI. This CDR3 contains 13 residues. V lost 6 bases and J 3 bases, leaving 11 bases between the germline ends. CDR3 sequence: CASSPSGDTEAFF. CDR3 nucleotide sequence: TGTGCCAGCTCGCCCTCGGGGGACACTGAAGCTTTCTTT.

The J gene is TRBJ1-1, the V gene TRBV30; 7 bases are a match to TRBD1. V shed 0 bases, J shed 0 bases, and the junction held 1 base outside the gene matches. This CDR3 is built from 14 residues. Germline V gene lookup returns CDR1 GTSNPN and CDR2 SVGIG (reference sequence). The CDR3 region has the DNA TGTGCCTGGAGTGTACAGGGGTTGAACACTGAAGCTTTCTTT. It encodes CAWSVQGLNTEAFF.

This clone was seen a handful of times. The rearrangement joins TRBV4-2 to TRBJ2-7; 9 bases are shared with TRBD1. The V gene's germline CDR1 is LGHNA and CDR2 YNFKEQ. Trimming removed 0 bases from V and 6 bases from J; junction bases left unmatched: 9. The CDR3 totals 16 residues. The CDR3 region has the DNA TGTGCCAGCAGCCAAGATAGTGCAACAGGGGGCTTCGAGCAGTACTTC. This sequence encodes CASSQDSATGGFEQYF.

The CDR3 loop reads CASTKQGIGYGYTF. As DNA, the CDR3 is TGTGCCAGCACTAAACAGGGGATTGGTTATGGCTACACCTTC. This rearrangement joins TRBV27 to TRBJ1-2; 7 nucleotides agree with TRBD1. This CDR3 region has 14 residues. Germline assignment: CDR1 MNHEY and CDR2 SMNVEV (reference sequence). Trimming cost V 7 bases and J 5 bases; bases outside gene matches: 10.

The V call is TRBV4-3, the J call TRBJ2-2, with 8 bases that match TRBD2. The CDR3 totals 16 residues. Germline lookup yields CDR1 LGHNA and CDR2 YSLEER. Germline trimming cut 10 bases from V and 3 bases from J; bases unmatched to any gene: 13. The CDR3 region has the DNA TGCGCCACCTCCCCCCCAGCGGGAGAAGACACCGGGGAGCTGTTTTTT. It translates to CATSPPAGEDTGELFF.

The rearrangement uses TRBV7-9 and TRBJ2-1; D may be TRBD2 (5 bases). The CDR3 is 15 residues long. With 6 bases removed from V and 8 bases from J, the gap between germline ends came to 20 bases. Germline-derived CDR1 and CDR2 are SEHNR and FQNEAQ (reference sequence). The CDR3 region has the DNA TGTGCCAGCAGTTTTCGGGGTTTGGTGGCTGATGAGCAGTTCTTC. Encoded protein: CASSFRGLVADEQFF. Together with reference TRBV7-9 and TRBJ2-1, the CDR3 gives the full variable domain: DTGVSQNPRHKITKRGQNVTFRCDPISEHNRLYWYRQTLGQGPEFLTYFQNEAQLEKSRLLSDRFSAERPKGSFSTLEIQRTEQGDSAMYLCASSFRGLVADEQFFGPGTRLTVL.

The table lists this clone with a count of one. This rearrangement joins TRBV9 to TRBJ2-3; D uncertain. Germline CDR1 is SGDLS and CDR2 is YYNGEE. The CDR3 is made up of 14 amino acids. Deletions cut 4 bases from V and 4 bases from J, with 13 bases between. The DNA of the CDR3 is TGTGCCAGCAGCAAGGAGCCCCCTCCAGATACGCAGTATTTT. Encoded protein: CASSKEPPPDTQYF. The variable domain in full, with the rest retrieved from reference TRBV9 and TRBJ2-3, is DSGVTQTPKHLITATGQRVTLRCSPRSGDLSVYWYQQSLDQGLQFLIQYYNGEERAKGNILERFSAQQFPDLHSELNLSSLELGDSALYFCASSKEPPPDTQYFGPGTRLTVL.

The V call is TRBV9, the J call TRBJ1-1; 9 nucleotides line up with TRBD1. This CDR3 is 16 amino acids long. The V segment lost 3 bases and the J segment 3 bases; nucleotides outside the gene matches: 9. Germline V gene data show CDR1 as SGDLS and CDR2 as YYNGEE. CDR3 nucleotide sequence: TGTGCCAGCAGCGGTCGACAGGGGGAATTCGACACTGAAGCTTTCTTT. Translation: CASSGRQGEFDTEAFF. Full variable domain (outside the CDR3, taken from reference TRBV9 and TRBJ1-1): DSGVTQTPKHLITATGQRVTLRCSPRSGDLSVYWYQQSLDQGLQFLIQYYNGEERAKGNILERFSAQQFPDLHSELNLSSLELGDSALYFCASSGRQGEFDTEAFFGQGTRLTVV.

The chain carries TRBV18 and TRBJ1-1, with no clear D. CDR3 length equals 14 residues. Trimming took off 3 bases at V and 4 bases at J, with 12 bases between the two ends. Germline-derived CDR1 and CDR2 are KGHSH and LQKENI. The CDR3, as DNA: TGTGCCAGCTCACCGGCGGGTAGGACCACTGAAGCTTTCTTT. This gives the protein CASSPAGRTTEAFF.

The V and J genes are TRBV12-5 and TRBJ2-5; 14 bases align to TRBD2. The CDR3 contains 16 residues. From germline, CDR1 is LGHNT and CDR2 FRNRAP. Germline trimming cut 7 bases from V and 5 bases from J; bases unmatched to any gene: 9. CDR3 in amino acids: CASAQGTSGSGETQYF. The CDR3 DNA sequence: TGTGCTAGTGCCCAAGGGACTAGCGGGAGTGGGGAGACCCAGTACTTC.

V is TRBV19 and J is TRBJ2-7; perhaps TRBD2 as D (5 bases). Germline V gene sequence: CDR1 LNHDA, CDR2 SQIVND (reference sequence). Trimming shortened V by 3 bases and J by 0 bases, and 9 bases separated the two germline ends. CDR3 size: 14 residues. In DNA, the CDR3 is TGTGCCAGTAGTATTGCGGAGGCCTCCTACGAGCAGTACTTC. Its protein product is CASSIAEASYEQYF.

The CDR3 DNA reads TGTGCCAGTAGACAGCATAGCAATCAGCCCCAGCATTTT. This translates into CASRQHSNQPQHF. V is TRBV19 and J is TRBJ1-5; D uncertain. Trimming left V 6 bases short and J 0 bases short, with 6 bases between. CDR3 length: 13 amino acids. Germline V gene sequence: CDR1 LNHDA, CDR2 SQIVND (reference sequence). The variable domain in full, completed from reference TRBV19 and TRBJ1-5, reads DGGITQSPKYLFRKEGQNVTLSCEQNLNHDAMYWYRQDPGQGLRLIYYSQIVNDFQKGDIAEGYSVSREKKESFPLTVTSAQKNPTAFYLCASRQHSNQPQHFGDGTRLSIL.

This sequence joins TRBV4-2 and TRBJ2-2, with 13 bases that match TRBD2. Losses at the gene ends were 4 bases for V and 4 bases for J; bases not matched to a gene: 3. The CDR3 runs 16 residues. Germline CDR1 LGHNA, CDR2 YNFKEQ. In nucleotides, the CDR3 is TGTGCCAGCAGCCGCCGACTAGCGGGAGGCACCGGGGAGCTGTTTTTT. It is translated as CASSRRLAGGTGELFF.

The chain uses TRBV4-1 and TRBJ2-7, with 7 bases that match TRBD2. Germline-derived CDR1 and CDR2 are MGHRA and YSYEKL. With 4 bases clipped from V and 0 bases from J, the junction kept 6 bases outside the gene matches. The CDR3 loop spans 15 amino acids. The CDR3 reads CASSRGGSVSYEQYF. The CDR3 DNA reads TGCGCCAGCAGCCGCGGCGGGAGTGTCTCCTACGAGCAGTACTTC.

V usage is TRBV7-2 and J usage is TRBJ1-1, with D unresolved. V lost 4 bases, J lost 1 base, and 13 bases lay in between. CDR1 and CDR2 (germline): SGHTA, FQGNSA. The CDR3 consists of 15 residues. The CDR3 DNA reads TGTGCCAGCAGCTCCATTTCTACGGGGAACACTGAAGCTTTCTTT. As protein: CASSSISTGNTEAFF. The complete variable domain, with remaining parts taken from reference TRBV7-2 and TRBJ1-1, reads GAGVSQSPSNKVTEKGKDVELRCDPISGHTALYWYRQSLGQGLEFLIYFQGNSAPDKSGLPSDRFSAERTGGSVSTLTIQRTQQEDSAVYLCASSSISTGNTEAFFGQGTRLTVV.

Regarding this clone: The same CDR3 is also encoded by other DNA sequences in this sample. The gene calls are TRBV6-2 or TRBV6-3 and TRBJ2-7; no firm D call. The germline V and J ends were trimmed by 6 bases and 2 bases, with 5 bases remaining between them. The CDR3 totals 11 residues. The germline V gene encodes CDR1 MNHEY and CDR2 SVGEGT. The DNA for the CDR3 is TGTGCCAGCAGCTCCACCTACGAGCAGTACTTC. It codes for CASSSTYEQYF.

This clone was observed a single time. The chain combines TRBV5-6 with TRBJ1-5; D might be TRBD1 (5 bases). Germline V gene lookup returns CDR1 SGHDT and CDR2 YYEEEE. Trimming cost V 6 bases and J 6 bases, with 16 bases left between them. The CDR3 length is 14 residues. CDR3: CASTVWGGSQPQHF. The CDR3 DNA is TGTGCCAGCACCGTTTGGGGGGGGAGTCAGCCCCAGCATTTT.

V usage is TRBV11-2 and J usage is TRBJ1-2, with 7 bases matching TRBD1. This CDR3 comprises 14 residues. Germline-derived CDR1 and CDR2 are SGHAT and FQNNGV. The V gene end was trimmed by 3 bases and the J gene end by 8 bases; junction bases not matched to a gene: 9. The CDR3 region is CASSLTEGAKGYTF. CDR3 DNA: TGTGCCAGCAGCTTGACTGAGGGGGCGAAAGGCTACACCTTC.

This rearrangement joins TRBV6-5 to TRBJ1-6; D not resolved. The CDR3 has 15 residues. Germline values: CDR1 MNHEY, CDR2 SVGAGI. V was clipped by 6 bases and J by 10 bases, with 19 bases between them. CDR3 nucleotides: TGTGCCAGCAGACCAAACGGGGAGAGGAGATCACCCCTCCACTTT. This sequence encodes CASRPNGERRSPLHF.

This clone has just a few counts. This chain uses TRBV6-2 or TRBV6-3 with TRBJ1-6; TRBD1 matches 7 bases. V was clipped by 2 bases and J by 7 bases; unmatched bases: 2. The CDR3 sequence is 14 residues long. Looked up from germline, CDR1 is MNHEY and CDR2 is SVGEGT. The CDR3: CASSYGTENSPLHF. CDR3 sequence (DNA): TGTGCCAGCAGTTACGGGACAGAGAATTCACCCCTCCACTTT.